This passage covers 2 T cell receptor beta chains from one sample sequenced in a study of beta chain features in type 1 diabetes. Every isolated RNA sample was fully reverse transcribed, so sequencing captured expressed TCRB transcripts. Profiled with immunoSEQ multiplex PCR; TCRdb holds only in-frame clones, not every one. This sample has about 40,000 clones; around 49% occur once, and the top ten carry under 0.9%. Material for sequencing was central memory CD4+ T cells from blood. The source of these receptors is a woman aged 18-29 years in good health.

This chain connects TRBV27 to TRBJ2-7, with TRBD1 as a possible D gene (6 bases). Trimming removed 5 bases from V and 2 bases from J, with 13 bases in between. The CDR3 spans 14 residues. Germline V gene lookup returns CDR1 MNHEY and CDR2 SMNVEV (reference sequence). DNA of the CDR3: TGTGCCAGCAGTGCCAGGGGCGGACCCTACGAGCAGTACTTC. Amino acids: CASSARGGPYEQYF.

The genes are TRBV19 and TRBJ2-5; D is ambiguous. CDR1 is LNHDA, CDR2 SQIVND, per germline (reference sequence). The CDR3 is made up of 13 amino acids. The V and J ends lost 1 base and 5 bases respectively, with 8 bases between them. The CDR3 loop reads CASSIAILETQYF. The CDR3 nucleotides are TGTGCCAGTAGTATAGCCATTTTGGAGACCCAGTACTTC.